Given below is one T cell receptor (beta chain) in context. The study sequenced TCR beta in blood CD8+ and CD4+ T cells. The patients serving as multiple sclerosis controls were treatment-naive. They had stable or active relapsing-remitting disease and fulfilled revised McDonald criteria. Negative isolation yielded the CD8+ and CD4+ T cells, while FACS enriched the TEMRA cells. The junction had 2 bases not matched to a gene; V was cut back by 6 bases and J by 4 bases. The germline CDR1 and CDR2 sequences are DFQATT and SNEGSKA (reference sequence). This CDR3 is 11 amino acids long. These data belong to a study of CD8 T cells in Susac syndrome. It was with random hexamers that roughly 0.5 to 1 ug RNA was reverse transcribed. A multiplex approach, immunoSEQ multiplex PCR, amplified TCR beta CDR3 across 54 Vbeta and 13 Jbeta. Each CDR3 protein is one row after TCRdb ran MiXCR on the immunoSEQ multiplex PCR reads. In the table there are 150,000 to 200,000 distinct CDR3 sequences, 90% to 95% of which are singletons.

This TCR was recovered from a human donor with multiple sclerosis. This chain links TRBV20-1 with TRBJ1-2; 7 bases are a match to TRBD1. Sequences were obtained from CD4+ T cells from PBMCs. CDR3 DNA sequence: TGCAGTGCGGGGACAGCCTATGGCTACACCTTC. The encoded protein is CSAGTAYGYTF.